This T cell receptor (beta chain) was sequenced in a study of PD-1 blockade in mismatch repair-deficient tumors. Study-level points and caveats: After pembrolizumab, tumor-resident clones rose rapidly, then generally contracted before radiologic responses.

The method was immunoSEQ multiplex PCR; TCRdb's version includes in-frame clones alone and lacks a portion of them. The sample shows some 100,000 clones, approximately 83% of them seen only once. Mismatch repair deficiency was confirmed in all patients, by PCR or immunohistochemistry. TCRs were sequenced from a few patients responding to pembrolizumab. As for this clone: Its antigen is not identified.

The ends were cut back, 0 bases at V and 3 bases at J, with 10 bases in the middle. Germline V gene lookup returns CDR1 SGDLS and CDR2 YYNGEE. The length of the CDR3 is 15 residues. This clonotype originated in an adult with mismatch repair-deficient cancer. The specimen was peripheral blood, collected approximately 35 weeks after starting pembrolizumab. This chain connects TRBV9 to TRBJ2-4; either TRBD1 or TRBD2 may fit D (6 bases each). Here the CDR3 DNA reads TGTGCCAGCAGCGTAGAGGGGGGAGTCAAAAACATTCAGTACTTC. Protein product: CASSVEGGVKNIQYF.